This T cell receptor (beta chain) was sequenced in a study of spatial heterogeneity in lung cancer. About the research overall: Alpha-chain sequences were detected in numbers that were consistently lower than beta-chain sequences. Correlation of TCR transcript counts in tumor regions with a T cell module score from matched bulk RNA-seq was strong.

Time point meaning: sample taken at primary tumor resection. The donor population consisted of approximately 68 patients with untreated, early-stage non-small cell lung cancer. From tumor, nontumor lung or frozen PBMC, whole RNA was taken unsorted for sequencing. The germline gives CDR1 SGHTA, CDR2 FQGNSA. Trimming took 2 bases from V and 2 from J, leaving 10 bases between them. The CDR3 runs to 15 residues. Study observations and caveats: Tumor mutation counts were tracked by expanded intratumoral alpha and beta TCR counts.

With regard to this clonotype: No antigen is known for it.

MiXCR was run by TCRdb on the 5' RACE reads, yielding one entry per CDR3 protein. The table shows some 8,700 distinct CDR3 sequences, with around 5.7% occurring only once. This sequence joins TRBV7-2 and TRBJ1-5; a weak D match, TRBD1 (6 bases). Material: lung tumor tissue, obtained at surgery. This TCR came from a male donor with early-stage non-small cell lung cancer. CDR3 nucleotide sequence: TGTGCCAGCAGCTTAACAGGGCTACGCAATCAGCCCCAGCATTTT. Translated: CASSLTGLRNQPQHF. Full variable domain (rest looked up from reference TRBV7-2 and TRBJ1-5): GAGVSQSPSNKVTEKGKDVELRCDPISGHTALYWYRQSLGQGLEFLIYFQGNSAPDKSGLPSDRFSAERTGGSVSTLTIQRTQQEDSAVYLCASSLTGLRNQPQHFGDGTRLSIL.